This TCR beta chain was sequenced for a study of T cells in Graves' hyperthyroidism and ophthalmopathy. It was RNA transcripts that yielded the amplified TCR beta CDR3 regions. TCR CDR3 regions were first amplified by RT-PCR with HTBI primers. TCRdb used MiXCR to reprocess the multiplex PCR reads, holding one entry per CDR3 protein. Here the sample spans some 570,000 distinct CDR3 sequences, 12% to 15% being singletons. This clonotype was seen a handful of times. The material sequenced was blood. This clonotype was obtained from a woman aged 18-29 years with Graves' ophthalmopathy.

The CDR3 spells CSARDMGGSRETQYF. Written as DNA, the CDR3 is TGCAGTGCTAGAGATATGGGAGGGAGTCGGGAGACCCAGTACTTC. J is TRBJ2-5 and V is TRBV20-1, with 7 bases matching TRBD2. Per the germline V gene, CDR1 is DFQATT and CDR2 is SNEGSKA (reference sequence). The CDR3 covers 15 residues. The V and J ends lost 0 bases and 5 bases, in that order; junction bases with no gene match: 9.